Presented here are 5 T cell receptor beta chains from one specimen sequenced in a study of blood T cell repertoires in COVID-19. Some clones are missing from TCRdb's copy, which holds only in-frame ones; the method was immunoSEQ multiplex PCR. The data show about 140,000 clones, 77% seen once. The sample comprised peripheral blood. The source is a woman aged 50 to 60 with active or convalescent COVID-19.

The CDR3 sequence: CASSPRDTPRAFF. Written as DNA, the CDR3 is TGTGCCAGTAGTCCCCGGGACACGCCGAGGGCTTTCTTT. The V and J genes are TRBV19 and TRBJ1-1, with TRBD1 as a possible D gene (6 bases). The CDR3 totals 13 residues. Germline assignment: CDR1 LNHDA and CDR2 SQIVND (reference sequence). The V and J ends lost 5 bases and 11 bases respectively, with 18 bases between them.

The gene calls are TRBV12-5 and TRBJ1-1, with D perhaps TRBD1 (6 bases). From germline, CDR1 is LGHNT and CDR2 FRNRAP. Trimming cost V 5 bases and J 1 base, with 17 bases left between them. The CDR3 length is 16 residues. The CDR3 DNA sequence: TGTGCTAGTGGTCCTGCCATAACGGGACAGAACACTGAAGCTTTCTTT. It is translated as CASGPAITGQNTEAFF.

This rearrangement joins TRBV28 to TRBJ1-3, with D tentatively TRBD1 (5 bases). Between the trimmed V and J ends, which lost 6 bases and 9 bases, there was a span of 9 bases. The CDR3 runs 11 residues. Germline V gene sequence: CDR1 MDHEN, CDR2 SYDVKM. CDR3 bases: TGTGCCAGCAGCCCCGGGGGCACCATATATTTT. Translation: CASSPGGTIYF.

The V gene is TRBV30, the J gene TRBJ1-6; 8 nucleotides match TRBD1. The J segment lost 9 bases and the V segment lost 5 bases, leaving 6 bases of the junction unmatched. CDR1 is GTSNPN, CDR2 SVGIG, per germline (reference sequence). CDR3 length: 13 residues. Here the CDR3 reads CAWQGQGLSPLHF. The CDR3, as DNA: TGTGCCTGGCAAGGACAGGGCCTTTCACCCCTCCACTTT.

The chain uses TRBV19 and TRBJ1-5, with D possibly being TRBD1 (5 bases). The CDR3 has 13 residues. Per the germline V gene, CDR1 is LNHDA and CDR2 is SQIVND (reference sequence). Trimming removed 7 bases at V and 6 bases at J, with 13 bases between. This CDR3 is CASTPGGGQPQHF. In DNA, the CDR3 is TGTGCCAGTACCCCAGGCGGGGGTCAGCCCCAGCATTTT.